The rows below give T cell receptor beta chains drawn from one sample of a study of T-cell reconstitution after alpha-beta-depleted transplantation in children. TCRdb reanalysed the PCR reads using MiXCR and keeps one entry per CDR3 protein. Of fewer than 750,000 distinct CDR3 sequences detected, 27% appear once; the ten largest clones hold 35% to 40%. This sample comprised PBMCs, obtained before TCRalphabeta/CD19-depleted stem cell transplant. The receptors derive from a boy in the first two years of life with Wiskott-Aldrich syndrome, due to receive a stem cell transplant. The CDR3 runs from the conserved cysteine through the conserved F or W. Each record gives: J gene, clone size, V gene, D gene, CDR3 DNA, CDR3 protein. The D gene is left open where the match is weak. Clone size appears in some rows only: once, few, many, or a class for an expanded clone.

TRBJ2-2,NA,TRBV5-1,NA,TGCGCCAGCAGCTTGGCCCCCAGGGGACTCGGAGGGGAGCTGTTTTTT,CASSLAPRGLGGELFF
TRBJ2-1,few,TRBV5-1,TRBD2,TGCGCCAGCAGCACTAGCGGGTTCTACAATGAGCAGTTCTTC,CASSTSGFYNEQFF
TRBJ2-1,NA,TRBV29-1,TRBD2,TGCAGCGTTGAAGGAGGAGAGCGGGACCTCTCTGGTGAGCAGTTCTTC,CSVEGGERDLSGEQFF
TRBJ2-1,NA,TRBV12-3/TRBV12-4,TRBD2,TGTGCCAGCAGTTGGGCGCGGGGGTCCTACAATGAGCAGTTCTTC,CASSWARGSYNEQFF
TRBJ2-3,NA,TRBV7-3,TRBD1,TGTGCCAGCAGCTTTGAGGACAGGAAAGGCACAGATACGCAGTATTTT,CASSFEDRKGTDTQYF
TRBJ2-7,NA,TRBV10-3,NA,TGTGCCATCAGTGGGGGGACGGTCGAGCAGTACTTC,CAISGGTVEQYF
TRBJ2-3,NA,TRBV20-1,TRBD2,TGCAGTGCTAGTGAGCTAGCGGCTAGCACAGATACGCAGTATTTT,CSASELAASTDTQYF
TRBJ2-5,few,TRBV7-2,NA,TGTGCCAGCAGCTTAATGGGGCGTATGTACCAAGAGACCCAGTACTTC,CASSLMGRMYQETQYF
TRBJ2-1,NA,TRBV11-2,TRBD2,TGTGCCAGCAGCCGCGCCGGGACTAGCGGGAGTCCCCAATACAATGAGCAGTTCTTC,CASSRAGTSGSPQYNEQFF
TRBJ1-5,NA,TRBV30,NA,TGTGCCTGGAGTGTTGAAGGACATCTCAATCAGCCCCAGCATTTT,CAWSVEGHLNQPQHF
TRBJ2-3,NA,TRBV5-1,NA,TGCGCCAGCACTGGCGGGTCGATGGGAGATACGCAGTATTTT,CASTGGSMGDTQYF
TRBJ2-3,few,TRBV5-1,TRBD2,TGCGCCAGCAGCTTGGTCCCAGCGGGAGGTGGAACAGATACGCAGTATTTT,CASSLVPAGGGTDTQYF
TRBJ1-1,NA,TRBV2,NA,TGTGCCAGCAGTGAAGCAAGCGGGAACACTGAAGCTTTCTTT,CASSEASGNTEAFF
TRBJ1-5,NA,TRBV10-3,NA,TGTGCCATCAGTGAGTCGCCGGGAGTAGGGCAGCCCCAGCATTTT,CAISESPGVGQPQHF
TRBJ2-7,NA,TRBV27,TRBD2,TGTGCCAGCAGTTTAAGTCTAGCGGGAGATCGCAGCTCCTACGAGCAGTACTTC,CASSLSLAGDRSSYEQYF
TRBJ2-2,few,TRBV12-3/TRBV12-4,TRBD2,TGTGCCAGCAGTTTAGCCGGGAGGGCCGGAGGAGGGGAGCTGTTTTTT,CASSLAGRAGGGELFF
TRBJ2-3,once,TRBV5-1,TRBD2,TGCGCCAGCAGCTTTACAGCGGGGGATACGCAGTATTTT,CASSFTAGDTQYF
TRBJ1-1,NA,TRBV7-9,NA,TGTGCCAGCAGCTTAATAGCGGCATACTCTGAAGCTTTCTTT,CASSLIAAYSEAFF
TRBJ1-5,NA,TRBV20-1,NA,TGCAGTGCTAGAGTTTGGGGGGTGAGGAATCAGCCCCAGCATTTT,CSARVWGVRNQPQHF
TRBJ1-5,NA,TRBV20-1,NA,TGCAGTGCTAGCGGGGAAAGCAATCAGCCCCAGCATTTT,CSASGESNQPQHF
TRBJ2-1,few,TRBV12-3/TRBV12-4,TRBD2,TGTGCCAGCAGATTAGCGGGATTAAACAATGAGCAGTTCTTC,CASRLAGLNNEQFF
TRBJ1-1,NA,TRBV20-1,NA,TGCAGTGCTACAGAGGACATCCACACTGAAGCTTTCTTT,CSATEDIHTEAFF